This T cell receptor (beta chain) was obtained from a study of T cell repertoires in cytomegalovirus infection. Germline V gene lookup returns CDR1 LNHDA and CDR2 SQIVND (reference sequence). V lost 6 bases, J lost 8 bases, and 3 bases stayed unmatched. CDR3 length: 12 amino acids. TCRdb re-called the reads with MiXCR, one entry per CDR3 protein. The sample carries some 100,000 distinct CDR3 sequences, 20% to 30% recorded once. This clonotype was observed a handful of times. Its specificity is not known. Overall study findings and caveats: The ex vivo response was dominated by HLA-C-restricted CMV-specific TCR beta clonotypes.

The rearrangement joins TRBV19 to TRBJ2-1; 8 bases are shared with TRBD1. The source of this sequence is a human donor in good health (CMV status not recorded). Some clones in this sample may be carry-over from other donors' samples. Sequenced material: CD8+ T cells from PBMCs. CDR3 bases: TGTGCCAGTAGCGACAGGGGCCATGAGCAGTTCTTC. Its protein product is CASSDRGHEQFF.